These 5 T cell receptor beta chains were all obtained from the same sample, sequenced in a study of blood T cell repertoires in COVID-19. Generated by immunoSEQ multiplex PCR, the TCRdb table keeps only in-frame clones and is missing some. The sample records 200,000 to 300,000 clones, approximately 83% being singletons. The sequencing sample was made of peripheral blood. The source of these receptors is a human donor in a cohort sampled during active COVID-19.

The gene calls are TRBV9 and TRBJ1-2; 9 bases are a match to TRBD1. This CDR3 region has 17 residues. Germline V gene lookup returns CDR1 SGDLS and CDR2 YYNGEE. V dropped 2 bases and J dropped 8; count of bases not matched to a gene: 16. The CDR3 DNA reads TGTGCCAGCAGCGTCTCACCGAATGGGGACAGGGAGGGCGGCTACACCTTC. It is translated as CASSVSPNGDREGGYTF.

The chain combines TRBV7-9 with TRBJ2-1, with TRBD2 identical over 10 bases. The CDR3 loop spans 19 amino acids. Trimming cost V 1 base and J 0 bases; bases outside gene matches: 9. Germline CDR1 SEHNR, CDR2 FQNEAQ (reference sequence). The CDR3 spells CASSLEFGLADLSYNEQFF. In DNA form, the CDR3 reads TGTGCCAGCAGCTTAGAGTTTGGACTAGCGGATCTCTCCTACAATGAGCAGTTCTTC.

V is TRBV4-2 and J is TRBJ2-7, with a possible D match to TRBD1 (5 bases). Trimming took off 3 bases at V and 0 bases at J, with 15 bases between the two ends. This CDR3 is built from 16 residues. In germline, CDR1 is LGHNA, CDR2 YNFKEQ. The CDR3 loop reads CASSQHGQTNSYEQYF. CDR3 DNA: TGTGCCAGCAGCCAGCATGGACAAACGAACTCCTACGAGCAGTACTTC.

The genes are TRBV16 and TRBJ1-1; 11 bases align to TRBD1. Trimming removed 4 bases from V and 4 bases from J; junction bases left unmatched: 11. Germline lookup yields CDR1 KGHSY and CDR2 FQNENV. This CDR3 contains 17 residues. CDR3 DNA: TGTGCCAGCAGCCTAACAACCCTCGGGACAGGGGGCACTGAAGCTTTCTTT. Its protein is CASSLTTLGTGGTEAFF.

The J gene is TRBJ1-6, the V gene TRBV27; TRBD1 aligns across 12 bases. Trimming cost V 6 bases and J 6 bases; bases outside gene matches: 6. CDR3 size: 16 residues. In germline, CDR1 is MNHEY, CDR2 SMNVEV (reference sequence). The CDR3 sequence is CASRPGQGAFNSPLHF. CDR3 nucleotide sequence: TGTGCCAGCAGACCGGGACAGGGGGCTTTTAATTCACCCCTCCACTTT.